The clone carrying this T cell receptor (beta chain) appeared once. This entry belongs to a study of blood T cell repertoires in COVID-19. The overall study: The study drew acute and convalescent COVID-19 samples from the United States, Italy and Spain. T cells, B-cell-depleted T cells, or PBMCs supplied cDNA or gDNA.

Authors' methods: The assay estimated nucleated cells by amplifying reference gene primers. This table comes from immunoSEQ multiplex PCR, and its TCRdb copy is limited to in-frame clones, with some not included. That table furnishes V, J and clone size, whereas the DNA furnished D and trimming. The repertoire has about 260,000 clones, more than 75% of them found once; the top ten carry 1.5%. The CDR3 extends over 11 amino acids. Deletions cut 5 bases from V and 9 bases from J, with 11 bases between. This rearrangement joins TRBV12-3 or TRBV12-4 to TRBJ2-7, with a possible D match to TRBD2 (5 bases). The TCR originated in a woman aged 40-49 years who had recovered from COVID-19. Sequenced input: peripheral blood. In DNA, the CDR3 is TGTGCCAGCAGTCCTGGACTTCTGCAGTACTTC. Protein product: CASSPGLLQYF.